This passage covers 22 T cell receptor beta chains from one sample sequenced in a study of vaccination effects on CD4 cells after COVID-19. TCRdb's copy holds only in-frame clones and misses some; the assay was immunoSEQ multiplex PCR. The sample holds roughly 56,000 clones; approximately 80% are singletons and the top ten take approximately 2.8%. At the end of roughly ten days of culture, CD4+ T cells were isolated. These receptors are not linked to any known antigen. The sample here was CD4+ T cells from PBMCs cultured without peptide, taken before COVID-19 vaccination. Receptor source: a human donor who received a COVID-19 vaccine.

The genes are TRBV6-2 or TRBV6-3 and TRBJ1-5; unclear D gene. V was shortened by 5 bases and J by 0 bases, with 11 bases between the two germline ends. From germline, CDR1 is MNHEY and CDR2 SVGEGT. The CDR3 is 15 amino acids. CDR3 in DNA: TGTGCCAGCAGTCCCTGGAGGGATAGCAATCAGCCCCAGCATTTT. This translates into CASSPWRDSNQPQHF.

The J gene is TRBJ2-3, the V gene TRBV27; D is unresolved. V lost 2 bases, J lost 5 bases, and 14 bases lay in between. The CDR3 is 15 residues long. CDR1 and CDR2 from the germline V gene are MNHEY and SMNVEV (reference sequence). The CDR3 loop reads CASSLIGQVRDTQYF. CDR3 nucleotides: TGTGCCAGCAGTTTAATTGGCCAGGTTAGAGATACGCAGTATTTT.

CDR3 nucleotides: TGTGCCAGCAGTCACATCAGCACAGATACGCAGTATTTT. Amino acid sequence: CASSHISTDTQYF. This sequence joins TRBV28 and TRBJ2-3; D is ambiguous. V was trimmed by 5 bases and J by 0 bases, leaving 6 bases between them. There are 13 residues in the CDR3. From germline, CDR1 is MDHEN and CDR2 SYDVKM.

The CDR3 DNA reads TGTGCCAGCAGCTTAGTAGGGACCCCAAGACAAGAGACCCAGTACTTC. Translated: CASSLVGTPRQETQYF. The J gene is TRBJ2-5, the V gene TRBV7-2; possibly TRBD1 or TRBD2 for D (5 bases each). Germline V gene lookup returns CDR1 SGHTA and CDR2 FQGNSA. The CDR3 is 16 amino acids. Trimming took 1 base from V and 2 from J, leaving 14 bases between them.

This clone was observed a handful of times. The chain has TRBV18 and TRBJ2-5; a weak D match, TRBD1 (7 bases). Per the germline V gene, CDR1 is KGHSH and CDR2 is LQKENI. This CDR3 spans 15 amino acids. V was pared by 3 bases and J by 1 base, with 12 bases between. CDR3 DNA sequence: TGTGCCAGCTCACCGCAGGGGGGTCCCCAAGAGACCCAGTACTTC. Residues: CASSPQGGPQETQYF.

The V call is TRBV6-2 or TRBV6-3, the J call TRBJ2-2; a weak D match, TRBD1 (5 bases). From germline, CDR1 is MNHEY and CDR2 SVGEGT. Trimming removed 5 bases at V and 3 bases at J, with 13 bases between. CDR3 length: 15 amino acids. CDR3 DNA sequence: TGTGCCAGCAGTCGTGGCAGGGTCGACACCGGGGAGCTGTTTTTT. This translates into CASSRGRVDTGELFF.

The chain uses TRBV18 and TRBJ2-7; the D gene is possibly TRBD1 (6 bases). This CDR3 is built from 16 residues. Per germline, CDR1 KGHSH and CDR2 LQKENI. V dropped 0 bases and J dropped 4 bases, with 16 bases sitting between them. CDR3 in amino acids: CASSPPLVQGKYEQYV. The CDR3 region has the DNA TGTGCCAGCTCACCACCGTTAGTCCAGGGGAAGTACGAGCAGTACGTC.

The V gene is TRBV6-2 or TRBV6-3, the J gene TRBJ2-3; TRBD2 matches at 8 bases. V trimming: 2 bases; J trimming: 3 bases; junction bases outside the gene matches: 13. There are 18 residues in the CDR3. CDR1 is MNHEY and CDR2 is SVGEGT in the germline V gene. The CDR3 DNA reads TGTGCCAGCAGTTACGGTGTTTATTTGCGGGGGGCTACAGATACGCAGTATTTT. Translation: CASSYGVYLRGATDTQYF.

V gene TRBV12-3 or TRBV12-4 combines with J gene TRBJ1-5, with 7 bases identical to TRBD1. Germline trimming cut 10 bases from V and 4 bases from J; bases unmatched to any gene: 7. There are 13 residues in the CDR3. The CDR3 is CATRQGRNQPQHF. As DNA, the CDR3 is TGTGCCACCCGACAGGGTCGGAATCAGCCCCAGCATTTT.

The CDR3 DNA reads TGCGCCAGCAGCCAAGAAGGCCCATACACTGAAGCTTTCTTT. Translating gives CASSQEGPYTEAFF. The rearrangement uses TRBV4-3 and TRBJ1-1; no clear D gene. Per germline, CDR1 LGHNA and CDR2 YSLEER. This CDR3 is 14 amino acids long. V lost 0 bases to trimming and J lost 3 bases, with 8 bases between them.

This chain connects TRBV7-3 to TRBJ2-2, with 10 bases matching TRBD2. From germline, CDR1 is SGHTA and CDR2 FQGTGA. CDR3 length: 16 amino acids. V trimming: 5 bases; J trimming: 4 bases; junction bases outside the gene matches: 7. The CDR3 DNA follows: TGTGCCAGCAGCCCCTTGGTAGCGGGGGGCACCGGGGAGCTGTTTTTT. Translation: CASSPLVAGGTGELFF.

The genes are TRBV6-1 and TRBJ2-7, with TRBD1 matching 8 bases. The germline V gene encodes CDR1 MNHNS and CDR2 SASEGT. The CDR3 covers 15 residues. Trimming took 2 bases from V and 7 from J; bases not matched to a gene: 10. Here the CDR3 reads CASSELGRGPGEQYV. Here the CDR3 DNA reads TGTGCCAGCAGTGAATTGGGCAGGGGGCCGGGGGAGCAGTACGTC.

V usage is TRBV5-1 and J usage is TRBJ2-3; D may be TRBD1 or TRBD2 (5 bases each). Per germline, CDR1 SGHRS and CDR2 YFSETQ. V gave up 4 bases and J gave up 1 base, with 10 bases separating them. This CDR3 is built from 14 residues. CDR3 protein: CASSLRDGTDTQYF. As DNA, the CDR3 is TGCGCCAGCAGCCTGAGGGACGGCACAGATACGCAGTATTTT. Full variable domain (missing parts from reference TRBV5-1 and TRBJ2-3): KAGVTQTPRYLIKTRGQQVTLSCSPISGHRSVSWYQQTPGQGLQFLFEYFSETQRNKGNFPGRFSGRQFSNSRSEMNVSTLELGDSALYLCASSLRDGTDTQYFGPGTRLTVL.

The rearrangement links TRBV7-9 to TRBJ2-1, with TRBD1 matching 9 bases. Germline V CDR1 and CDR2: SEHNR, FQNEAQ (reference sequence). The CDR3 extends over 15 amino acids. With V trimmed by 5 bases and J by 2 bases, 4 bases remained unmatched. CDR3: CASSHGQGTYNEQFF. The CDR3 nucleotides are TGTGCCAGCAGCCATGGACAGGGGACCTACAATGAGCAGTTCTTC.

For this clone: One end of the junction fails to match germline, which may point to a read error. The chain carries TRBV28 and TRBJ2-3; D is uncertain. The CDR3 totals 13 residues. Looked up from germline, CDR1 is MDHEN and CDR2 is SYDVKM. The CDR3 DNA is TGTGCCAGCAGTTTAGTAAGCACAGAAACGCAGTATTTT. It is translated as CASSLVSTETQYF.

The genes are TRBV28 and TRBJ2-5; TRBD2 agrees at 8 bases. Trimming at V came to 6 bases and at J to 3 bases, leaving 12 bases not matched to a gene. Germline V gene data show CDR1 as MDHEN and CDR2 as SYDVKM. This CDR3 region has 16 residues. The CDR3 nucleotides are TGTGCCAGCAGCTTCCGGAGCGGGGGCCTGAAAGAGACCCAGTACTTC. Its protein is CASSFRSGGLKETQYF. The full variable domain, with the rest looked up from reference TRBV28 and TRBJ2-5, is DVKVTQSSRYLVKRTGEKVFLECVQDMDHENMFWYRQDPGLGLRLIYFSYDVKMKEKGDIPEGYSVSREKKERFSLILESASTNQTSMYLCASSFRSGGLKETQYFGPGTRLLVL.

The J gene is TRBJ2-7, the V gene TRBV27; the D gene is possibly TRBD1 (5 bases). The length of the CDR3 is 13 residues. V lost 2 bases, J lost 4 bases, and 9 bases lay in between. Germline assignment: CDR1 MNHEY and CDR2 SMNVEV (reference sequence). The CDR3 DNA is TGTGCCAGCAGTTTAAGGGGCGGATACGAGCAGTACGTC. It encodes CASSLRGGYEQYV.

The V gene is TRBV4-3, the J gene TRBJ2-1; TRBD2 matches 11 bases. This CDR3 comprises 18 residues. V shed 4 bases and J 0 bases; nucleotides not matched to a gene: 8. Germline V lookup: CDR1 LGHNA, CDR2 YSLEER. In DNA form, the CDR3 reads TGCGCCAGCAGCCGTCAAAGTAGCGGGGGGGGCTCCTACAATGAGCAGTTCTTC. Encoded protein: CASSRQSSGGGSYNEQFF.

The J gene is TRBJ2-2, the V gene TRBV2, with no clear D. CDR1 is SNHLY, CDR2 FYNNEI, per germline. The CDR3 extends over 13 amino acids. V was trimmed by 4 bases and J by 7 bases, leaving 10 bases between them. In DNA, the CDR3 is TGTGCCAGCAGTGCACAAGTGGACGGGGAGCTGTTTTTT. Translating gives CASSAQVDGELFF.

V gene TRBV12-3 or TRBV12-4 combines with J gene TRBJ1-1, with D perhaps matching TRBD1 (5 bases). This CDR3 comprises 13 residues. Trimming took off 2 bases at V and 4 bases at J, with 8 bases between the two ends. CDR3 region: CASSLQGTTEAFF. DNA for the CDR3: TGTGCCAGCAGTTTACAGGGTACCACTGAAGCTTTCTTT.

The chain is built from TRBV2 and TRBJ1-1; D may be TRBD1 (5 bases). Germline CDR1 and CDR2: SNHLY and FYNNEI. CDR3 length equals 19 residues. The V gene lost 0 bases and the J gene lost 1 base, with 21 bases spanning the gap. The chain's CDR3 is CASSEALRFGGLGNTEAFF. CDR3 in DNA: TGTGCCAGCAGTGAAGCGCTAAGGTTCGGGGGATTAGGGAACACTGAAGCTTTCTTT.

This chain connects TRBV7-2 to TRBJ1-1; D might be TRBD1 (5 bases). Trimming took 5 bases from V and 7 from J, leaving 11 bases between them. Germline V gene sequence: CDR1 SGHTA, CDR2 FQGNSA. The length of the CDR3 is 12 residues. The CDR3 here is CASSPGTGEAFF. In DNA, the CDR3 is TGTGCCAGCAGCCCTGGGACGGGTGAAGCTTTCTTT.